This paragraph reports one T cell receptor beta chain. This clonotype was counted many times. What antigen it recognizes has not been identified. One base away there is no much larger clone; base qualities are not given. The data were produced on an Illumina HiSeq 1500. The public reads were run again by TCRdb, first through fastp at Q25 and then through MiXCR, and only productive beta chains were kept. Rows are combined by CDR3 protein, so each entry shows the most common genes and DNA. This sample has 150,000 to 200,000 distinct CDR3 sequences in its table, and approximately 20% of those were observed once. Jointly, the top ten make up approximately 3% of the sample. A distance of 8 bases separates the germline ends of V and J, which lose 1 base and 0 bases respectively. The germline V gene encodes CDR1 SGHTA and CDR2 FQGNSA. Including the terminal cysteine and phenylalanine, the CDR3 comprises 15 residues. The entry retains the CDR3 DNA only, 45 bases that are in frame from base 1.

The data are from a study of T cell repertoires in cytomegalovirus infection (dated by TCRdb to the late 2010s). In terms of the full investigation: Because public TCR beta signatures pointed to carriage of CMV infection together with the matching HLA type, the HLA type of each donor mattered for the analysis.

General findings and caveats noted by the study authors: In both this cohort and an independent cohort of 352 donors, the cumulative frequency of public TCR beta family members distinguished carriers of CMV infection plus the relevant HLA type. The ex vivo response was dominated by HLA-C-restricted CMV-specific TCR beta clonotypes, which also provided the single most frequent clonotype in two of eight donors.

This receptor was taken from a human donor in good health (CMV status not recorded). Some clones in this sample may be carry-over from other donors' samples. Sequencing was done on a sample of PBMCs. The receptor chain draws on TRBV7-2 and TRBJ2-3, with the identity of the D gene unclear. The CDR3 reads CASSLDGSSTDTQYF. The nucleotide sequence reads TGTGCCAGCAGCTTAGACGGCTCTAGCACAGATACGCAGTATTTT.